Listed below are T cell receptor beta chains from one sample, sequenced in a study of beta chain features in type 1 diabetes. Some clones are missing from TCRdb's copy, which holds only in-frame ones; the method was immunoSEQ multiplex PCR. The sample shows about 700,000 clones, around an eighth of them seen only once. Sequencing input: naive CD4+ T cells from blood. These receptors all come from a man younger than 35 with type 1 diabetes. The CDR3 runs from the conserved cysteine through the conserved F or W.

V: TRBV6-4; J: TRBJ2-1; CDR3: CASSTEAGTYNEQFF
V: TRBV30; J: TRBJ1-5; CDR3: CAWSVSGDQPQHF
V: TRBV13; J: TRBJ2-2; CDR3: CASSRTVNTGELFF
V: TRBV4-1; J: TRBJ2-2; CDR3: CASSQVSRTDNTGELFF
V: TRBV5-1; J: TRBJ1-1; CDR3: CASSLMGVEDTEAFF
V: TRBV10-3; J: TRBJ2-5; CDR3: CAINAGGPETQYF
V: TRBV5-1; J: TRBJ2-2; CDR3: CASSLGGQVRTGELFF
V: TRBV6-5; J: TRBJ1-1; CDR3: CASSYGESTEAFF
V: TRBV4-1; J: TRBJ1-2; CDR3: CASSQTGLYGYTF
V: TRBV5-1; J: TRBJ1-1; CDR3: CASSLVAGIEAFF
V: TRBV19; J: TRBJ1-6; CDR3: CASRDYNSPLHF
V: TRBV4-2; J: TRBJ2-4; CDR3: CASSQLSGTGNIQYF
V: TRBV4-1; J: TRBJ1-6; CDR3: CASSQGRWYQGYSPLHF
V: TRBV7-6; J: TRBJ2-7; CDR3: CASSRLAGAPYEQYF
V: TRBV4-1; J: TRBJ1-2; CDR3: CASSQDWTGNYGYTF
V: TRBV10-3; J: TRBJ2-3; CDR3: CAIRGAGPDTQYF
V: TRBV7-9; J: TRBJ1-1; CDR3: CASTKQGRDTEAFF
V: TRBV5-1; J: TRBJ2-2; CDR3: CASSTHPGQGLFTGELFF
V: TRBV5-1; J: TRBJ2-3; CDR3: CASSLEGRDFTDTQYF
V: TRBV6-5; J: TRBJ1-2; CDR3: CASRRNYGYTF
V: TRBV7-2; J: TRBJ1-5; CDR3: CASSLEPKYSNQPQHF
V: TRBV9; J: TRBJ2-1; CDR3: CASSVGGDSYNEQFF
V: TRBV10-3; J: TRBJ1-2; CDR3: CAIMSPSNYGYTF
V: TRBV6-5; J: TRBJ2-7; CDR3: CASSYDGTPTYEQYF
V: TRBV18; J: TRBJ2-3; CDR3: CASSPTLDTQYF
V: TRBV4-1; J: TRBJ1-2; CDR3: CASSQPGQGNYGYTF
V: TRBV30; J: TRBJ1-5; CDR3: CAWSAGQGDQPQHF
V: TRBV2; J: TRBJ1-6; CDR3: CASFFGPSTGGPHF
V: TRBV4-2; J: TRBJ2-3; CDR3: CASSQGQLAGGTDTQYF
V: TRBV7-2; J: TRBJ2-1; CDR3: CASSSTGFNNEQFF